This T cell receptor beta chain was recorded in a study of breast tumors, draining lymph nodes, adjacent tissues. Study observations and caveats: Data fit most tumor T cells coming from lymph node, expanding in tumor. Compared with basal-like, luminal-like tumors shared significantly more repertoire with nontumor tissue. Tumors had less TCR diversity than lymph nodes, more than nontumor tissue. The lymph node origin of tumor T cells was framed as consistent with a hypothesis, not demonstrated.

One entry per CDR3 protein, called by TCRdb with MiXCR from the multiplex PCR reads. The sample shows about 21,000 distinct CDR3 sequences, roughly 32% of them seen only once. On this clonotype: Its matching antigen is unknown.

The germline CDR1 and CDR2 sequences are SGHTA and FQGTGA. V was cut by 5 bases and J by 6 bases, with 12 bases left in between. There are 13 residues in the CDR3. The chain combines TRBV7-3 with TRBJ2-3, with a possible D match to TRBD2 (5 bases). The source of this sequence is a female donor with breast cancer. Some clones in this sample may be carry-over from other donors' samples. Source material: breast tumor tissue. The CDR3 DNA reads TGTGCCAGCAGCAACAATCTAGCCGATACGCAGTATTTT. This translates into CASSNNLADTQYF.